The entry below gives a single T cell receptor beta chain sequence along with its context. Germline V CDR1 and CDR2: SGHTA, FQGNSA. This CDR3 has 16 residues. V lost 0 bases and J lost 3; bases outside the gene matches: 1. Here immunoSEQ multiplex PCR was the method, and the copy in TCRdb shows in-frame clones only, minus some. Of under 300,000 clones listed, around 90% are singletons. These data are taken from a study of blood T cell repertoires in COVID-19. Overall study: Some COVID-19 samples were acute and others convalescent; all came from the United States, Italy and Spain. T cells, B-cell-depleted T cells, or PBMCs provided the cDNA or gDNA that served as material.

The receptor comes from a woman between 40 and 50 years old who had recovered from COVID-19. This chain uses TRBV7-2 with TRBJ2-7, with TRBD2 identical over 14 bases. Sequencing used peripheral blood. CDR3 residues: CASSLAGTSGGYEQYF. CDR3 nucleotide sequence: TGTGCCAGCAGCTTAGCGGGGACTAGCGGGGGCTACGAGCAGTACTTC.